The present T cell receptor beta chain was sequenced within a study of blood T cells in healthy people across ages. Donors were healthy Caucasian individuals from Russia aged roughly 6 to 95. Sample-barcoded 5' priming and a J-beta primer mix drove a second PCR of 7 to 11 cycles. A single record per CDR3 protein comes from TCRdb applying MiXCR to the 5' RACE reads. The sample has approximately 700,000 distinct CDR3 sequences; approximately 30% are singletons. This clonotype was seen at least ten times. The sequenced sample consisted of blood. The receptor was isolated from a woman aged 80 or older in good health.

CDR3 in DNA: TGTGCCAGCAGCTCCGGCCACAGGGCTCCCGCCTTGTGGGGCTACACCTTC. Encoded protein: CASSSGHRAPALWGYTF. The V call is TRBV6-1, the J call TRBJ1-2; perhaps TRBD1 as D (6 bases). Deletions cut 6 bases from V and 8 bases from J, with 28 bases between. The CDR3 is 17 amino acids. Germline lookup yields CDR1 MNHNS and CDR2 SASEGT.